The 9 T cell receptor beta chains presented below share a single source sample, sequenced in a study of blood T cell repertoires in COVID-19. The repertoire was sequenced with immunoSEQ multiplex PCR; TCRdb's copy has only in-frame clones and lacks some. This table has approximately 300,000 clones, around nine tenths appearing once. Sample: peripheral blood. The source is a woman between 25 and 40 years old with COVID-19, enrolled during active disease.

The sample holds one count of this clone. V and J are TRBV7-2 and TRBJ1-5, with D possibly matching TRBD1 (5 bases). The V and J ends lost 1 base and 7 bases respectively, with 8 bases between them. CDR3 size: 13 residues. Germline CDR1 is SGHTA and CDR2 is FQGNSA. CDR3: CASSLGGGQPQHF. The CDR3 coding sequence is TGTGCCAGCAGCTTAGGTGGGGGGCAGCCCCAGCATTTT.

The rearrangement uses TRBV6-5 and TRBJ1-3, with TRBD1 matching over 8 bases. There are 15 residues in the CDR3. Looked up from germline, CDR1 is MNHEY and CDR2 is SVGAGI. The junction had 4 bases not matched to a gene; V was cut back by 6 bases and J by 0 bases. CDR3: CASRDRDLSGNTIYF. In nucleotides, the CDR3 is TGTGCCAGCAGGGACAGGGACCTCTCTGGAAACACCATATATTTT.

The rearrangement uses TRBV10-1 and TRBJ2-3, with D possibly matching TRBD2 (6 bases). The CDR3 covers 14 residues. The germline V gene encodes CDR1 WNHNN and CDR2 SYGVQD (reference sequence). V was clipped by 10 bases and J by 2 bases, with 16 bases between them. Written as DNA, the CDR3 is TGCGCCACCGCACCGGCGGGAAACACAGATACGCAGTATTTT. Protein sequence: CATAPAGNTDTQYF.

The count of this clone is one. The V gene is TRBV5-6, the J gene TRBJ1-2, with D unclear. V was shortened by 4 bases and J by 4 bases, with 5 bases between the two germline ends. CDR3 size: 11 residues. Germline loops: CDR1 SGHDT, CDR2 YYEEEE. In nucleotides, the CDR3 is TGTGCCAGCAGCCCCGGCTATGGCTACACCTTC. This gives the protein CASSPGYGYTF.

This clone was counted a single time. This chain connects TRBV28 to TRBJ2-6; D gene unclear. The CDR3 runs to 14 residues. CDR1 and CDR2 (germline): MDHEN, SYDVKM. Trimming removed 5 bases at V and 0 bases at J, with 5 bases between. The CDR3 loop reads CASSPVSGANVLTF. DNA for the CDR3: TGTGCCAGCAGTCCAGTCTCTGGGGCCAACGTCCTGACTTTC.

The chain has TRBV19 and TRBJ1-2, with D possibly matching TRBD1 (5 bases). CDR1 is LNHDA, CDR2 SQIVND, per germline (reference sequence). V was pared by 4 bases and J by 1 base, with 10 bases between. The CDR3 spans 14 residues. For the CDR3, the DNA is TGTGCCAGTAGTACAACGCAGGGTAACTATGGCTACACCTTC. Protein sequence: CASSTTQGNYGYTF.

The gene calls are TRBV4-2 and TRBJ2-3, with a weak D call TRBD2 (6 bases). The V and J ends lost 0 bases and 5 bases respectively, with 12 bases between them. CDR3 length: 15 amino acids. Germline values: CDR1 LGHNA, CDR2 YNFKEQ. The CDR3 region is CASSQELASGDTQYF. Here the CDR3 DNA reads TGTGCCAGCAGCCAAGAGCTAGCGTCGGGAGATACGCAGTATTTT.

This clone was detected once. The CDR3 DNA reads as TGTGCCAGCAGCCAAGGACTAGCGGGGTCCGGGGAGCTGTTTTTT. Protein: CASSQGLAGSGELFF. The genes are TRBV3-1 (or the pseudogene TRBV3-2) and TRBJ2-2; 11 bases match TRBD2. After removal of 1 base from V and 6 bases from J, the junction contained 1 base not matched to a gene. This CDR3 region has 15 residues. Germline CDR1 is LGHDT and CDR2 is YNNKEL (reference sequence).

The chain links TRBV2 to TRBJ1-1; D call uncertain. V lost 7 bases to trimming and J lost 4 bases, with 13 bases between them. This CDR3 region has 13 residues. Germline lookup yields CDR1 SNHLY and CDR2 FYNNEI. CDR3 bases: TGTGCCAGCACTAGCCGTATCGGCACTGAAGCTTTCTTT. Encoded protein: CASTSRIGTEAFF.